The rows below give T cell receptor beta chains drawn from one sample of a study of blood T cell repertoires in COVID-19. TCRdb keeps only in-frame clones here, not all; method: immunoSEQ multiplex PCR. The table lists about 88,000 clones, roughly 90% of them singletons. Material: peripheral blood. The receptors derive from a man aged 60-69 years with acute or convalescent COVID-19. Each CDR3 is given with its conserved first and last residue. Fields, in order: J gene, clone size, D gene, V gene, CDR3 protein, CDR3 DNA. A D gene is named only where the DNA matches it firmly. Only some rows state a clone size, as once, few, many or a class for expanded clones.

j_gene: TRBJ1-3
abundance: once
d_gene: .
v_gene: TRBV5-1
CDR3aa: CASSLGVVGNTIYF
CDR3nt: TGCGCCAGCAGCCTAGGGGTAGTCGGAAACACCATATATTTT

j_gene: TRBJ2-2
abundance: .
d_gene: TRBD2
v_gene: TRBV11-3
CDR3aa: CASSLDWREAVTGELFF
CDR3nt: TGTGCCAGCAGCTTAGATTGGCGGGAGGCGGTCACCGGGGAGCTGTTTTTT

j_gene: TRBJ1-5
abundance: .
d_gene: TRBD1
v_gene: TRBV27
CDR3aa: CASGQGNGNQPQHF
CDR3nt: TGTGCCAGCGGACAGGGGAATGGCAATCAGCCCCAGCATTTT

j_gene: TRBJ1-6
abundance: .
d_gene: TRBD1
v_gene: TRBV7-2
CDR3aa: CASSQRDRENSPLHF
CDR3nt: TGTGCCAGCAGCCAAAGGGACAGGGAAAATTCACCCCTCCACTTT

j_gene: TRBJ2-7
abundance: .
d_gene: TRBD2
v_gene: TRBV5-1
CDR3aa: CASRRVAGPSSYEQYF
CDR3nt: TGCGCCAGCAGGCGGGTAGCGGGCCCGAGCTCCTACGAGCAGTACTTC

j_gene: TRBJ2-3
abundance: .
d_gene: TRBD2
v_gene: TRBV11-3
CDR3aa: CASSLGISGSADTQYF
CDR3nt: TGTGCCAGCAGCTTAGGTATTAGCGGGAGTGCAGATACGCAGTATTTT

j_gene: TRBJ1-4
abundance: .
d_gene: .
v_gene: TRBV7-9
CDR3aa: CASSSPGRGKEKLFF
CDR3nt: TGTGCCAGCAGCTCCCCGGGTCGGGGAAAAGAAAAACTGTTTTTT

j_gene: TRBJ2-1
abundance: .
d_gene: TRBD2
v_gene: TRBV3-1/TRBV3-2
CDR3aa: CASSQRTSGTHEQFF
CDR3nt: TGTGCCAGCAGCCAAAGAACTAGCGGGACTCATGAGCAGTTCTTC

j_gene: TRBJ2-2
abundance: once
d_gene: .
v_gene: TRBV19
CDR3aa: CASSPGITGELFF
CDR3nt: TGTGCCAGTAGCCCGGGGATAACCGGGGAGCTGTTTTTT

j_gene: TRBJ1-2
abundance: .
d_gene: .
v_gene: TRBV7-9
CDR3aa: CASSLATAYGYTF
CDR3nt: TGTGCCAGCAGCTTAGCGACAGCCTATGGCTACACCTTC

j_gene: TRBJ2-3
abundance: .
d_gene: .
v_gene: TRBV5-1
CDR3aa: CASSRMGTGTETDTQYF
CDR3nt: TGCGCCAGCAGCCGAATGGGGACTGGCACTGAAACAGATACGCAGTATTTT

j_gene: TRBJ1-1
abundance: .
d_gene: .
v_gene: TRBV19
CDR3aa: CASRVQGSRNTEAFF
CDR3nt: TGTGCCAGTAGAGTCCAGGGCAGCAGGAACACTGAAGCTTTCTTT

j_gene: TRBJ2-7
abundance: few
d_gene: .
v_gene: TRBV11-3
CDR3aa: CASRKLGREQYF
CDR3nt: TGTGCCAGCAGGAAACTAGGGCGCGAGCAGTACTTC

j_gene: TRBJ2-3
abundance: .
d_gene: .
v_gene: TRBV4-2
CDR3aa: CASSPGIADTQYF
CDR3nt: TGTGCCAGCAGCCCAGGGATCGCAGATACGCAGTATTTT

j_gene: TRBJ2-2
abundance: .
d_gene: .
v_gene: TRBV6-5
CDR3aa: CASSRDRQTGELFF
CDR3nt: TGTGCCAGCAGTCGCGACAGGCAGACCGGGGAGCTGTTTTTT

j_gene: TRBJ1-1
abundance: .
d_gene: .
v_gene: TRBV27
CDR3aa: CASSVQGFYTEAFF
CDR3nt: TGTGCCAGCAGTGTACAGGGTTTCTACACTGAAGCTTTCTTT

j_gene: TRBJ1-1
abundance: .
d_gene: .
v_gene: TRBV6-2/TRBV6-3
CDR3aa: CASSYREMNTEAFF
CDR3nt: TGTGCCAGCAGTTACCGGGAAATGAACACTGAAGCTTTCTTT

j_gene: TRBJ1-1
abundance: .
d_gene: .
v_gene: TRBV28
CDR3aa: CASREIGEAFF
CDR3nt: TGTGCCAGCAGGGAGATCGGTGAAGCTTTCTTT

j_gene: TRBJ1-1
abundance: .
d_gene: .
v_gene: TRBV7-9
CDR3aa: CASSLTEQWTEAFF
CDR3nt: TGTGCCAGCAGCTTAACAGAGCAATGGACTGAAGCTTTCTTT

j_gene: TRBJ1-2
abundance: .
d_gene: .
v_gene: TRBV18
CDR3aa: CASSPQGVEGYTF
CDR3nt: TGTGCCAGCTCACCACAGGGAGTGGAGGGCTACACCTTC